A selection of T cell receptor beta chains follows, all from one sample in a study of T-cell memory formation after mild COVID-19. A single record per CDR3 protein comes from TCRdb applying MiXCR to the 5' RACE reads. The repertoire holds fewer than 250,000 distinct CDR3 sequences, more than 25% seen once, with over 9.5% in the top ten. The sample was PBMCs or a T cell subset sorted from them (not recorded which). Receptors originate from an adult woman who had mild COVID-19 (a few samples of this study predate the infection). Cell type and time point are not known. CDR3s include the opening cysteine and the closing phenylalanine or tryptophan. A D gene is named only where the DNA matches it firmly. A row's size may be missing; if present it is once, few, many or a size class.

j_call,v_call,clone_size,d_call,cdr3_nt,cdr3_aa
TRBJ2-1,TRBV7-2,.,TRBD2,TGTGCCAGCAGCCGAATGGTACGGGGGAGGGCCCCCGGGAATGAGCAGTTCTTC,CASSRMVRGRAPGNEQFF
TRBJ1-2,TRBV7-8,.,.,TGTGCCAGCAGCTTAGAGGCAGGGACCCTTAACTATGGCTACACCTTC,CASSLEAGTLNYGYTF
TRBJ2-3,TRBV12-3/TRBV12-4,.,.,TGTGCCAGCAGTTTATCCCTCGGTACGCAGTATTTT,CASSLSLGTQYF
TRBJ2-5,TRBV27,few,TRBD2,TGTGCCAGCAGTTTATGGGGACTAGTGGCTGAGACCCAGTACTTC,CASSLWGLVAETQYF
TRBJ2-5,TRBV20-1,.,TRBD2,TGCAGTGCCCTTCGACTAGCGGGGCAAGAGACCCAGTACTTC,CSALRLAGQETQYF
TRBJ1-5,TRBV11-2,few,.,TGTGCCAGCAGCTTTGCGTTCAATCAGCCCCAGCATTTT,CASSFAFNQPQHF
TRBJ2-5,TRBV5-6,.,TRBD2,TGTGCCAGCAGCTACCCCGGGACTAGCGGGAGGGGAGAGACCCAGTACTTC,CASSYPGTSGRGETQYF
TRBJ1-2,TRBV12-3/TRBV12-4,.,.,TGTGCCAGCAGTCCCCCCGGACAGACTAACTATGGCTACACCTTC,CASSPPGQTNYGYTF
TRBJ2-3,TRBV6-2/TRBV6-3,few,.,TGTGCCAGCAGTTACGGTTCAGATACGCAGTATTTT,CASSYGSDTQYF
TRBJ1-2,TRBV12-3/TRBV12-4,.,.,TGTGCCAGCAGCCCGGGGCGGGGCTACACCTTC,CASSPGRGYTF
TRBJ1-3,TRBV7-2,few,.,TGTGCCAGCAGCTTATACGTCGGACAAAGCAATCGAGACACCATATATTTT,CASSLYVGQSNRDTIYF
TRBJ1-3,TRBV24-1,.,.,TGTGCCACCAGCCAAACTGGAAACACCATATATTTT,CATSQTGNTIYF
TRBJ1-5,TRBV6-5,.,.,TGTGCCAGCAGTTACACCGGGGATCAGCCCCAGCATTTT,CASSYTGDQPQHF
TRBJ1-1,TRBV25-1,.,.,TGTGCCAGCAGTGAAGAGGACCACACTGAAGCTTTCTTT,CASSEEDHTEAFF
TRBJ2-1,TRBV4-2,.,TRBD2,TGTGCCAGCAGCCTAGACGGACTAGCACCCAACAATGAGCAGTTCTTC,CASSLDGLAPNNEQFF
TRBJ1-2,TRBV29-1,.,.,TGCAGCGTTGCGCGGGACACCTCGGAGGGCTACACCTTC,CSVARDTSEGYTF
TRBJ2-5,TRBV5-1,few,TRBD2,TGCGCCAGCAGCCGGGGACTAGCGGAAGAGACCCAGTACTTC,CASSRGLAEETQYF
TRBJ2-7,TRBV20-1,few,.,TGCAGTGCTAGAGAAATCGGGAGATACTACGAGCAGTACTTC,CSAREIGRYYEQYF
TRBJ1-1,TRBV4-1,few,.,TGCGCCAGCAGCCAAATAGGTGTTGAAGCTTTCTTT,CASSQIGVEAFF
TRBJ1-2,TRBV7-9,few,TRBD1,TGTGCCAGCAGCTTAAAGGGGGCAAGGTATGGCTACACCTTC,CASSLKGARYGYTF
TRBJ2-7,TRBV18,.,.,TGTGCCAGCTCACCAGTTGGTGTAGGCAATTCCTACGAGCAGTACTTC,CASSPVGVGNSYEQYF
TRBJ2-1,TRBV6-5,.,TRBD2,TGTGCCACACTCTCCCCGGGGGGGCAGTTCTTC,CATLSPGGQFF
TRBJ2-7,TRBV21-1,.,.,TGTGCCAGCAGCAAAACTCCGGGTCGCCCCCCCGAGCAGTACTTC,CASSKTPGRPPEQYF
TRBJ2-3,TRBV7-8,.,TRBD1,TGTGCCAGCAACCAGGCCGGACAGGCTAGCACAGATACGCAGTATTTT,CASNQAGQASTDTQYF
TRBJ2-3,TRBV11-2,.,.,TGTGCCAGCAGCCACATCACAGTGACAGATACGCAGTATTTT,CASSHITVTDTQYF
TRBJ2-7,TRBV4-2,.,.,TGTGCCAGCAGCCAAGATCTCCCCAGGGACTACGAGCAGTACTTC,CASSQDLPRDYEQYF
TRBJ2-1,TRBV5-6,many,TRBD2,TGTGCCAGCAGCTTGGCCGGGCGGGGGAAGCAGTTCTTC,CASSLAGRGKQFF
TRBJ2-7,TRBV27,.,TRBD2,TGTGCCAGCAACGTGGGACTAGCGAGCTCATACGAGCAGTACTTC,CASNVGLASSYEQYF
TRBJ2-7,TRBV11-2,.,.,TGTGCCAGCAGCTTAGAGCGGGGGCCAGTCTACGAGCAGTACTTC,CASSLERGPVYEQYF
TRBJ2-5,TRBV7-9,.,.,TGTGCCAGCAGCTTAAGAACAGCAGAAGAGACCCAGTACTTC,CASSLRTAEETQYF
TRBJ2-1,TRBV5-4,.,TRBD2,TGTGCCAGCAGCTCAGTAGGGCGGCGGGAGGGCCAAAGGAATGAGCAGTTCTTC,CASSSVGRREGQRNEQFF
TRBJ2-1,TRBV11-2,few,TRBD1,TGTGCCAGCAGCCCTGGACAGGGGGCTCGGAATGAGCAGTTCTTC,CASSPGQGARNEQFF
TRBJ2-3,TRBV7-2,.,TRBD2,TGTGCCAGCAGCCCAATAGCGGGAGCGGAGGATACGCAGTATTTT,CASSPIAGAEDTQYF
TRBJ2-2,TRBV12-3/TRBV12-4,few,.,TGTGCCACCTCAGCGACAGGGGAGGGAACCGGGGAGCTGTTTTTT,CATSATGEGTGELFF
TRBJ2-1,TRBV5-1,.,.,TGCGCCAGCAGCTCCGGGAATAGCTACAATGAGCAGTTCTTC,CASSSGNSYNEQFF
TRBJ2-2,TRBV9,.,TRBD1,TGTGCCAGCAGCGTAGACGGACAGGGAGCAGGGGAGCTGTTTTTT,CASSVDGQGAGELFF
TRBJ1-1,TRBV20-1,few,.,TGCAGTGCCCCGCGGGATTTTGAAGCTTTCTTT,CSAPRDFEAFF
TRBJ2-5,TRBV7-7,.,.,TGTGCTAGCAGCTTCAGGGCTTGGGAGACCCAGTACTTC,CASSFRAWETQYF
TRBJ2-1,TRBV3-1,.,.,TGTGCCAGCAGCCAAGTCCAGCCTGCAAATGAGCAGTTCTTC,CASSQVQPANEQFF
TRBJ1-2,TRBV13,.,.,TGTGCCAGCAGCTCCTCTGAACGACCGAGGCAGGGGAGGGCTAACTATGGCTACACCTTC,CASSSSERPRQGRANYGYTF
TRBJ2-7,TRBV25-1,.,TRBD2,TGTGCCAGTAGCGGGGAAACAGACTACGAGCAGTACTTC,CASSGETDYEQYF
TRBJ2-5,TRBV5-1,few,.,TGCGCCAGCAGCTTGGCGCCAGACCAAGAGACCCAGTACTTC,CASSLAPDQETQYF
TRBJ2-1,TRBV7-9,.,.,TGTGCCAGCAGCCCGGATGTGGGGAGCTCCTACAATGAGCAGTTCTTC,CASSPDVGSSYNEQFF
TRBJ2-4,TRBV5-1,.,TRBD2,TGCGCCAGCAGCTTGGTGGCACTAGCGGGGATAGCCAAAAACATTCAGTACTTC,CASSLVALAGIAKNIQYF
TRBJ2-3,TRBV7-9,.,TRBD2,TGTGCCAGCAGCGTCTCGGGGGGGCTAAGAGATACGCAGTATTTT,CASSVSGGLRDTQYF
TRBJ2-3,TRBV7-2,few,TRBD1,TGTGCCAGCAGCTTAGAAGGGACAGGGGGCTCAGATACGCAGTATTTT,CASSLEGTGGSDTQYF
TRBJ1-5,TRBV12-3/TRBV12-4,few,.,TGTGCCAGCAGTTTGGGAGGGATCCAGCCCCAGCATTTT,CASSLGGIQPQHF
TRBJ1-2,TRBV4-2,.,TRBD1,TGTGCCAGCAGCCAAGATGGACAGGTTCCCCTCTTC,CASSQDGQVPLF
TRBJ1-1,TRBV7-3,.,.,TGTGCCAGCAGCCCCGACCGGGGCCCTGAAGCTTTCTTT,CASSPDRGPEAFF
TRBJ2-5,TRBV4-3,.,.,TGCGCCAGCAGCCAGACAGCCAACCAAGAGACCCAGTACTTC,CASSQTANQETQYF
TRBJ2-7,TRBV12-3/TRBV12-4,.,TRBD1,TGTGCCAGCTCCGGGACAGGGCCCTACGAGCAGTACTTC,CASSGTGPYEQYF
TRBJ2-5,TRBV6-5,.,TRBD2,TGTGCCAGCAGTGCCCTAGCGGGGGCCTTGACCCAGTACTTC,CASSALAGALTQYF